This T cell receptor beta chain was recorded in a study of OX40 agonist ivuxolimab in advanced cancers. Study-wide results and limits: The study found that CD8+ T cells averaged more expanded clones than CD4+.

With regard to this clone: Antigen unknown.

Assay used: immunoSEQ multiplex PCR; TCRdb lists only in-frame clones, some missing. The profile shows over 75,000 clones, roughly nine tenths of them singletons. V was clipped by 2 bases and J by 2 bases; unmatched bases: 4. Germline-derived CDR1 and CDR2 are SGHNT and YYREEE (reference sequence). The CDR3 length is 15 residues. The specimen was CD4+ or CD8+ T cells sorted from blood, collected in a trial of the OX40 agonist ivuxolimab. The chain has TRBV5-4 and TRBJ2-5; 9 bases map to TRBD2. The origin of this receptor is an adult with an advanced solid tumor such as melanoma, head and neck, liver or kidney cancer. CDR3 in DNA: TGTGCCAGCAGCTTTGCGGGACTAGCACAAGAGACCCAGTACTTC. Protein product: CASSFAGLAQETQYF.